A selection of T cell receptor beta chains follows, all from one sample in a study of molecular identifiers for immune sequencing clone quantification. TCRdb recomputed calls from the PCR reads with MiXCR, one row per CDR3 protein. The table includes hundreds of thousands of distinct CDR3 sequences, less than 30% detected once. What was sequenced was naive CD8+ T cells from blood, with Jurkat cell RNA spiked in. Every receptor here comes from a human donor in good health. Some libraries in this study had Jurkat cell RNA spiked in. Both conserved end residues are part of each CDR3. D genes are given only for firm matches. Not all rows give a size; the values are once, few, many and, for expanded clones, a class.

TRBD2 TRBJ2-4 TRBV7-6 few CASSPGPLAGGAKNIQYF TGTGCCAGCAGCCCGGGCCCCCTAGCGGGGGGGGCCAAAAACATTCAGTACTTC
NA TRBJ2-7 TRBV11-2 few CASSLGSPSSYEQYF TGTGCCAGCAGCTTAGGATCCCCCAGCTCCTACGAGCAGTACTTC
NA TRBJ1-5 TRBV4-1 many CASSQGEMRNQPQHF TGCGCCAGCAGCCAGGGGGAAATGAGGAATCAGCCCCAGCATTTT
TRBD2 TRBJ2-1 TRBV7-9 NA CASSPQAGGNEQFF TGTGCCAGCAGCCCCCAAGCGGGAGGGAATGAGCAGTTCTTC
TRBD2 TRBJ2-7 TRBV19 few CASSQLAGDPYEQYF TGTGCCAGTAGTCAACTAGCGGGAGACCCCTACGAGCAGTACTTC
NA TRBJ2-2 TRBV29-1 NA CSVEVMQGTNTGELFF TGCAGCGTTGAAGTCATGCAGGGGACGAACACCGGGGAGCTGTTTTTT
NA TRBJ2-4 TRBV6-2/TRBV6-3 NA CASSVRAKNIQYF TGTGCCAGCAGTGTCCGCGCCAAAAACATTCAGTACTTC
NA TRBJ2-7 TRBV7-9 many CASSHWEEAYEQYF TGTGCCAGCAGCCATTGGGAGGAAGCCTACGAGCAGTACTTC
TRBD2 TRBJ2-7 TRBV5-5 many CASSLAGTRSSYEQYF TGTGCCAGCAGCTTGGCCGGGACTAGGAGCTCCTACGAGCAGTACTTC
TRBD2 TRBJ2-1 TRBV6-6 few CASSIGLAGASYNEQFF TGTGCCAGCAGTATCGGACTAGCGGGAGCTTCCTACAATGAGCAGTTCTTC
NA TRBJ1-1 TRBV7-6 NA CASSLGTAPEAFF TGTGCCAGCAGCCTTGGCACGGCCCCCGAAGCTTTCTTT
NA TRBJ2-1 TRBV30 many CAWSSTGTLDEQFF TGTGCCTGGAGTTCAACCGGGACTTTGGATGAGCAGTTCTTC
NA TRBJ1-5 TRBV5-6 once CAGSFGTINQPPRF TGTGCCGGCAGCTTCGGGACAATCAATCAGCCCCCGCGTTTT
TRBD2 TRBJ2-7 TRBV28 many CASSSRLATYEQYF TGTGCCAGCAGTTCCCGACTAGCTACCTACGAGCAGTACTTC
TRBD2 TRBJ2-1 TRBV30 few CAWSKGTSSADEQFF TGTGCCTGGAGCAAAGGGACTAGCTCGGCGGATGAGCAGTTCTTC
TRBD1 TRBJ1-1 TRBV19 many CASSRGQAEAFF TGTGCCAGTAGTCGTGGACAGGCTGAAGCTTTCTTT
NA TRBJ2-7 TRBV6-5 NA CASSYSGGRTYEQYF TGTGCCAGCAGTTACTCGGGGGGTCGAACCTACGAGCAGTACTTC
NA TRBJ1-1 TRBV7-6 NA CASSSGRGEAFF TGTGCCAGCAGCTCAGGAAGGGGTGAAGCTTTCTTT
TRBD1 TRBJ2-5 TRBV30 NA CAWSDYRGQETQYF TGTGCCTGGAGTGACTACAGGGGGCAAGAGACCCAGTACTTC
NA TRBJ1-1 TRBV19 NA CASTPGTRSNTEAFF TGTGCCAGTACACCGGGGACGAGGAGTAACACTGAAGCTTTCTTT
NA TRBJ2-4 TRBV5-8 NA CASRAQGVAGDIQYF TGTGCCAGCCGCGCCCAAGGGGTTGCGGGTGACATTCAGTACTTC
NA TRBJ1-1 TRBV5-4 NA CASSFTGFGFTEAFF TGTGCCAGCAGCTTCACAGGGTTCGGTTTCACTGAAGCTTTCTTT
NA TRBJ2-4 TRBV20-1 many CSVGGAKNIQYF TGCAGTGTCGGGGGTGCCAAAAACATTCAGTACTTC
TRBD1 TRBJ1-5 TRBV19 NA CASSEGTTGASGPQHF TGTGCCAGTAGTGAAGGCACGACAGGGGCCTCAGGTCCCCAGCATTTT
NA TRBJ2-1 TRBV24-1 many CATSESQGRDEQFF TGTGCCACCAGTGAGTCACAGGGTCGGGATGAGCAGTTCTTC
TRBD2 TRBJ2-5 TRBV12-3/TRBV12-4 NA CASRRTSGGLETQYF TGTGCCAGCCGAAGGACTAGCGGGGGGCTGGAGACCCAGTACTTC
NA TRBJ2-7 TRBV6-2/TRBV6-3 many CASSYSGHLEQYF TGTGCCAGCAGTTACTCCGGGCACTTGGAGCAGTACTTC
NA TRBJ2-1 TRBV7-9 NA CASSLSRPRQFF TGTGCCAGCAGCTTAAGTCGGCCACGGCAGTTCTTC
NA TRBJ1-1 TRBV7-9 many CASSSDSMNTEAFF TGTGCCAGCAGCTCGGACAGCATGAACACTGAAGCTTTCTTT
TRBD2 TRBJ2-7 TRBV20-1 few CSATAGTSGGYEQYF TGCAGTGCTACAGCAGGGACTAGCGGAGGCTACGAGCAGTACTTC
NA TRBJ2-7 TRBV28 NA CASKYNVISYEQYF TGTGCCAGCAAATATAACGTGATCTCCTACGAGCAGTACTTC
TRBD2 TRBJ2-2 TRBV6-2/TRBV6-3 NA CASSYLGGRLANTGELFF TGTGCCAGCAGTTATCTCGGCGGGAGACTCGCGAACACCGGGGAGCTGTTTTTT
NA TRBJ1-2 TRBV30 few CAYRIGTEGYTF TGTGCCTACCGAATCGGGACTGAGGGCTACACCTTC
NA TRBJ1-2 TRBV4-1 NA CASSSSVIQKHGYTF TGCGCCAGCAGCTCCTCAGTTATACAGAAGCATGGCTACACCTTC
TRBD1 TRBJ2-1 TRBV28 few CASSGTVRYNEQFF TGTGCCAGCAGTGGGACAGTTCGATACAATGAGCAGTTCTTC
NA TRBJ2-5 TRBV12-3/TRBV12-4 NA CASSLTAKETQYF TGTGCCAGCAGTTTGACGGCAAAAGAGACCCAGTACTTC
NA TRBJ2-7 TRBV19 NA CASSIRFSYEQYF TGTGCCAGTAGTATCCGCTTCTCCTACGAGCAGTACTTC
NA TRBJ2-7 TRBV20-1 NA CSGGTRNTYEQYF TGCAGTGGGGGGACACGGAATACCTACGAGCAGTACTTC
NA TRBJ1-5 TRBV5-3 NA CASGLGGESNQPQHF TGTGCCAGCGGCTTGGGGGGCGAGAGCAATCAGCCCCAGCATTTT
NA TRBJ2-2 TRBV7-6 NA CASSVDGGHSNTGGLFF TGTGCCAGCAGCGTAGATGGGGGACATTCGAACACCGGGGGGCTGTTTTTT
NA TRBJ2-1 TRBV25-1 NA CASSENGVREQFF TGTGCCAGCAGTGAAAATGGGGTTAGAGAGCAGTTCTTC
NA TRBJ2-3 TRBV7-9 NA CGSSQGPDTQYF TGTGGCAGCAGCCAGGGGCCGGATACGCAGTATTTT
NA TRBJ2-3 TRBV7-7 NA CASSKSQSPPNTDTQYF TGTGCTAGCAGCAAGTCCCAGAGCCCCCCTAACACAGATACGCAGTATTTT
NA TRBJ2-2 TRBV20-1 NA CSARDPDGEPCF TGCAGTGCTAGAGATCCAGACGGGGAGCCGTGTTTT
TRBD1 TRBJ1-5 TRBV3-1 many CASSHDRDQPQHF TGTGCCAGCAGTCACGACAGGGATCAGCCCCAGCATTTT